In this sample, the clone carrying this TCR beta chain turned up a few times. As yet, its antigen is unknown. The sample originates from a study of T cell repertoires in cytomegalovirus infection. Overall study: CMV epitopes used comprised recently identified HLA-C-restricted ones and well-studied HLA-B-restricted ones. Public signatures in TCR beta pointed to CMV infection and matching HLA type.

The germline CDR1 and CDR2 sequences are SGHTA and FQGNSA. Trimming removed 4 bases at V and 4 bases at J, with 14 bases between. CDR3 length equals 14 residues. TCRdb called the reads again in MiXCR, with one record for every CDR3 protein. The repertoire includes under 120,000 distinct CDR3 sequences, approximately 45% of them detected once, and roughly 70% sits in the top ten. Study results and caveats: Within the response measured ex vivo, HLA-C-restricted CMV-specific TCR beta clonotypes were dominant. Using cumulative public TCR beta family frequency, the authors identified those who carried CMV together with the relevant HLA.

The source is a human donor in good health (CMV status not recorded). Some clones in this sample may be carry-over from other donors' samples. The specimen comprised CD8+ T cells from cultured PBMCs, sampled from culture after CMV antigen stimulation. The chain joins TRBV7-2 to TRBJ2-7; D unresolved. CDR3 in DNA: TGTGCCAGCAGCTCGCTGGGGTCAATGTACGAGCAGTACTTC. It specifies CASSSLGSMYEQYF.